The 6 T cell receptor beta chains below all came from one sample that was sequenced in a study of CD8+CD57+ T cells in acquired aplastic anemia. By flow cytometry, patients selected for sequencing had shown an expansion of CD8+CD57+ cells. TCR beta VDJ and CDR3 were profiled, and genomic DNA was the template. TCRdb called the reads again in MiXCR, with one record for every CDR3 protein. Here the sample spans around 150,000 distinct CDR3 sequences, 40% to 50% being singletons. Sequencing was performed on sorted CD4+, CD8+, or CD8+CD57+ T cells (not recorded which) from PBMCs. These receptors came from a human donor with aplastic anemia.

The sample holds many counts of this clonotype. The V call is TRBV7-2, the J call TRBJ2-7, with 8 bases that match TRBD1. Germline V CDR1 and CDR2: SGHTA, FQGNSA. The CDR3 length is 11 residues. The J segment lost 6 bases and the V segment lost 7 bases, leaving 2 bases of the junction unmatched. The DNA of the CDR3 is TGTGCCAGCAACAGGGGGGCCGAGCAGTACTTC. This codes for CASNRGAEQYF.

V is TRBV7-2 and J is TRBJ2-1; D gene uncertain. Trimming stripped 3 bases from V and 8 bases from J, with 11 bases between. Germline CDR1 and CDR2: SGHTA and FQGNSA. The length of the CDR3 is 13 residues. The CDR3 nucleotides read TGTGCCAGCAGCTTCCGACTCGCCGATGAGCAGTTCTTC. Amino acid sequence: CASSFRLADEQFF.

This clonotype came up a few times. The V and J genes are TRBV4-2 and TRBJ1-2; TRBD1 agrees at 10 bases. Looked up from germline, CDR1 is LGHNA and CDR2 is YNFKEQ. The CDR3 contains 18 residues. V dropped 2 bases and J dropped 7; count of bases not matched to a gene: 16. The chain's CDR3 is CASSQTGTGVSSSLGYTF. CDR3 in DNA: TGTGCCAGCAGCCAAACCGGGACAGGGGTGTCGTCCTCGCTTGGCTACACCTTC.

In its sample, this clonotype was seen many times. V is TRBV7-3 and J is TRBJ2-1; 9 bases fit TRBD2. The CDR3 spans 14 residues. Germline V CDR1 and CDR2: SGHTA, FQGTGA. The junction had 8 bases not matched to a gene; V was cut back by 6 bases and J by 8 bases. CDR3 loop: CASRETSGGDEQFF. CDR3 bases: TGTGCCAGCAGGGAGACTAGCGGTGGCGATGAGCAGTTCTTC.

Only a few counts were recorded for this clonotype. This rearrangement joins TRBV24-1 to TRBJ2-7; TRBD2 matches at 10 bases. This CDR3 is built from 15 residues. The germline CDR1 and CDR2 sequences are KGHDR and SFDVKD. V lost 8 bases to trimming and J lost 2 bases; unmatched junction nucleotides: 8. The CDR3 DNA sequence: TGTGCCACCAACTTCCTAGCGGGAGAGACCTACGAGCAGTACTTC. Its translation is CATNFLAGETYEQYF.

This clonotype was seen only a few times. The chain employs TRBV9 and TRBJ2-3; D gene uncertain. Germline assignment: CDR1 SGDLS and CDR2 YYNGEE. The length of the CDR3 is 12 residues. Trimming cost V 3 bases and J 1 base, with 3 bases left between them. The CDR3: CASSDGTDTQYF. Written as DNA, the CDR3 is TGTGCCAGCAGCGACGGCACAGATACGCAGTATTTT.